The 19 T cell receptor beta chains below all came from one sample that was sequenced in a study of beta chain features in type 1 diabetes. These receptors have no identified antigens. Reverse transcription of all isolated RNA meant that expressed TCRB transcripts were sequenced. The protocol was immunoSEQ multiplex PCR, while the TCRdb copy is restricted to in-frame clones and leaves out a portion. The sample yields hundreds of thousands of clones, around an eighth seen once. Overall study findings and caveats: Across all four CD4+ subsets, people with type 1 diabetes showed modestly shorter TCRB CDR3s.

Specimen: naive CD4+ T cells from blood. These receptors were collected from a man younger than 30 with type 1 diabetes.

This clone appeared a few times. This chain links TRBV15 with TRBJ2-1, with 8 bases aligning to TRBD2. V trimming: 0 bases; J trimming: 1 base; junction bases outside the gene matches: 5. The CDR3 runs to 17 residues. CDR1 and CDR2 (germline): LNHNV, YYDKDF (reference sequence). CDR3 sequence (DNA): TGTGCCACCAGCAGAGATCGGACTAGCACTTCCTACAATGAGCAGTTCTTC. Protein: CATSRDRTSTSYNEQFF.

The V and J genes are TRBV28 and TRBJ1-2; no definite D call. Germline CDR1 reads MDHEN; CDR2 reads SYDVKM. This CDR3 is 12 amino acids long. The V gene lost 7 bases and the J gene lost 1 base, with 7 bases spanning the gap. This CDR3 is CASKANNYGYTF. The CDR3 DNA is TGTGCCAGCAAGGCCAATAACTATGGCTACACCTTC.

The chain is built from TRBV28 and TRBJ1-1; possible D gene TRBD1, 5 bases. Trimming pared 7 bases from V and 3 bases from J, leaving 30 bases between. Germline V gene lookup returns CDR1 MDHEN and CDR2 SYDVKM. CDR3 length: 19 residues. This CDR3 reads CASTLSPGRYGGGDTEAFF. Written as DNA, the CDR3 is TGTGCCAGCACTTTGTCTCCGGGGCGCTACGGAGGAGGAGACACTGAAGCTTTCTTT.

The J gene is TRBJ1-3, the V gene TRBV15; D ambiguous. Germline CDR1 and CDR2: LNHNV and YYDKDF (reference sequence). This CDR3 has 15 residues. V gave up 3 bases and J gave up 0 bases, with 9 bases separating them. CDR3 residues: CATSRGPNSGNTIYF. CDR3 DNA: TGTGCCACCAGCAGGGGCCCAAACTCTGGAAACACCATATATTTT.

The sample holds a few counts of this clone. The rearrangement uses TRBV29-1 and TRBJ1-4; D is unclear. In germline, CDR1 is SQVTM, CDR2 ANQGSEA. The V end was cut by 3 bases, the J end by 8 bases, with 16 bases between. CDR3 size: 14 residues. As DNA, the CDR3 is TGCAGCGTTGACGTCGGGGTCCCCCGGGAAAAACTGTTTTTT. As protein: CSVDVGVPREKLFF. Full variable domain (remainder filled in from reference TRBV29-1 and TRBJ1-4): SAVISQKPSRDICQRGTSLTIQCQVDSQVTMMFWYRQQPGQSLTLIATANQGSEATYESGFVIDKFPISRPNLTFSTLTVSNMSPEDSSIYLCSVDVGVPREKLFFGSGTQLSVL.

This clone was seen a handful of times. CDR3 DNA: TGTGCCTGGAGTGTAGGGACAGCCCCCGCACAAGAGACCCAGTACTTC. It is translated as CAWSVGTAPAQETQYF. V gene TRBV30 combines with J gene TRBJ2-5; 7 bases are a match to TRBD1. The CDR3 consists of 16 residues. J gave up 2 bases and V 0 bases, and 9 bases lay outside the gene matches. The germline gives CDR1 GTSNPN, CDR2 SVGIG (reference sequence).

Only a few counts were recorded for this clone. The V call is TRBV30, the J call TRBJ2-1; 9 nucleotides line up with TRBD1. CDR1 and CDR2 (germline): GTSNPN, SVGIG (reference sequence). This CDR3 is 15 amino acids long. J was trimmed by 7 bases and V by 2 bases; bases with no gene match: 9. The CDR3 sequence: CAWSPGQGRWNEQFF. The CDR3 DNA reads TGTGCCTGGAGTCCGGGACAGGGTAGGTGGAATGAGCAGTTCTTC.

The sample holds a few counts of this clone. The chain recombines TRBV7-2 with TRBJ2-5, with D uncertain. The germline V and J ends were trimmed by 3 bases and 2 bases, with 13 bases remaining between them. CDR1 and CDR2 from the germline V gene are SGHTA and FQGNSA. The CDR3 runs to 15 residues. The CDR3 DNA follows: TGTGCCAGCAGCTTGGCCCCCAACAGACAAGAGACCCAGTACTTC. Its protein is CASSLAPNRQETQYF. Full variable domain (remainder filled in from reference TRBV7-2 and TRBJ2-5): GAGVSQSPSNKVTEKGKDVELRCDPISGHTALYWYRQSLGQGLEFLIYFQGNSAPDKSGLPSDRFSAERTGGSVSTLTIQRTQQEDSAVYLCASSLAPNRQETQYFGPGTRLLVL.

For this clone: A much larger clonotype is one base distant, so this may be a read error. The rearrangement uses TRBV7-9 and TRBJ2-7; D gene ambiguous. The CDR3 runs to 11 residues. V was trimmed by 5 bases and J by 0 bases, leaving 2 bases between them. Germline loops: CDR1 SEHNR, CDR2 FQNEAQ (reference sequence). The CDR3 spells CASSTSYEQYF. In DNA, the CDR3 is TGTGCCAGCAGCACCTCCTACGAGCAGTACTTC. Drawing the rest from reference TRBV7-9 and TRBJ2-7, the complete variable domain is DTGVSQNPRHKITKRGQNVTFRCDPISEHNRLYWYRQTLGQGPEFLTYFQNEAQLEKSRLLSDRFSAERPKGSFSTLEIQRTEQGDSAMYLCASSTSYEQYFGPGTRLTVT.

A few counts support this clone. The gene calls are TRBV6-4 and TRBJ2-3, with a weak D call TRBD1 (5 bases). The CDR3 totals 13 residues. The V gene lost 4 bases and the J gene lost 6 bases, with 11 bases spanning the gap. The germline V gene has CDR1 MRHNA and CDR2 SNTAGT. CDR3 amino acids: CASSVRQQDTQYF. As DNA, the CDR3 is TGTGCCAGCAGTGTCCGACAGCAGGATACGCAGTATTTT.

The gene calls are TRBV5-1 and TRBJ1-1; 7 nucleotides match TRBD1. The junction had 4 bases not matched to a gene; V was cut back by 4 bases and J by 4 bases. The germline V gene encodes CDR1 SGHRS and CDR2 YFSETQ. CDR3 size: 13 residues. CDR3 sequence reads: CASSQGVGTEAFF. CDR3 bases: TGCGCCAGCAGCCAGGGGGTTGGCACTGAAGCTTTCTTT. Variable domain in full (rest from reference TRBV5-1 and TRBJ1-1): KAGVTQTPRYLIKTRGQQVTLSCSPISGHRSVSWYQQTPGQGLQFLFEYFSETQRNKGNFPGRFSGRQFSNSRSEMNVSTLELGDSALYLCASSQGVGTEAFFGQGTRLTVV.

This clone showed up just a few times. The chain recombines TRBV30 with TRBJ2-1; D could derive from TRBD1 or TRBD2 (5 bases each). Looked up from germline, CDR1 is GTSNPN and CDR2 is SVGIG (reference sequence). There are 16 residues in the CDR3. V was clipped by 4 bases and J by 2 bases, with 18 bases between them. The CDR3 here is CAWKGAGDLTYNEQFF. The CDR3 DNA reads TGTGCCTGGAAAGGGGCCGGGGACCTTACCTACAATGAGCAGTTCTTC.

The rearrangement joins TRBV19 to TRBJ1-2, with D perhaps TRBD1 (6 bases). The germline V gene encodes CDR1 LNHDA and CDR2 SQIVND (reference sequence). V lost 1 base and J lost 5, with 14 bases in between. This CDR3 is built from 15 residues. The chain's CDR3 is CASSIAPQGRYGYTF. The CDR3 DNA follows: TGTGCCAGTAGTATAGCTCCACAGGGTCGGTATGGCTACACCTTC.

The V gene is TRBV30, the J gene TRBJ1-6, with D tentatively TRBD1 (5 bases). CDR1 and CDR2 (germline): GTSNPN, SVGIG (reference sequence). The CDR3 has 16 residues. V was pared by 3 bases and J by 7 bases, with 19 bases between. The CDR3 protein is CAWRLSGTGWNSPLHF. CDR3 sequence (DNA): TGTGCCTGGAGGCTTTCGGGGACTGGATGGAATTCACCCCTCCACTTT.

This clone turned up a few times. V is TRBV6-5 and J is TRBJ1-1, with D perhaps matching TRBD1 (5 bases). Looked up from germline, CDR1 is MNHEY and CDR2 is SVGAGI. V was clipped by 6 bases and J by 3 bases, with 14 bases between them. The CDR3 runs to 14 residues. In DNA, the CDR3 is TGTGCCAGCAGACCACCGGGACCAGACACTGAAGCTTTCTTT. Protein: CASRPPGPDTEAFF.

CDR3 sequence reads: CASSLVSAQETQYF. CDR3 nucleotides: TGCGCCAGCAGCTTGGTTTCAGCTCAAGAGACCCAGTACTTC. This chain links TRBV5-1 with TRBJ2-5; D is ambiguous. The CDR3 contains 14 residues. Germline V gene data show CDR1 as SGHRS and CDR2 as YFSETQ. Trimming shortened V by 0 bases and J by 2 bases, and 8 bases separated the two germline ends.

This clone was counted between two and nine times. This sequence joins TRBV5-4 and TRBJ1-1; no firm D call. This CDR3 comprises 15 residues. CDR1 SGHNT and CDR2 YYREEE come from the germline V gene (reference sequence). V lost 7 bases to trimming and J lost 3 bases, with 19 bases between them. The DNA of the CDR3 is TGTGCCAGCCGACGACAAGGGATTCAGGACACTGAAGCTTTCTTT. It is translated as CASRRQGIQDTEAFF. The complete variable domain, with remaining parts taken from reference TRBV5-4 and TRBJ1-1, reads ETGVTQSPTHLIKTRGQQVTLRCSSQSGHNTVSWYQQALGQGPQFIFQYYREEENGRGNFPPRFSGLQFPNYSSELNVNALELDDSALYLCASRRQGIQDTEAFFGQGTRLTVV.

This clone has more than one count but fewer than ten. The chain is built from TRBV7-2 and TRBJ2-1; no definite D call. V lost 1 base and J lost 8, with 21 bases in between. This CDR3 is built from 17 residues. CDR1 is SGHTA and CDR2 is FQGNSA in the germline V gene. The CDR3 protein is CASSLGMWPFNDHEQFF. For the CDR3, the DNA is TGTGCCAGCAGCTTAGGTATGTGGCCCTTTAATGACCATGAGCAGTTCTTC. The full variable domain, its missing parts supplied by reference TRBV7-2 and TRBJ2-1, is GAGVSQSPSNKVTEKGKDVELRCDPISGHTALYWYRQSLGQGLEFLIYFQGNSAPDKSGLPSDRFSAERTGGSVSTLTIQRTQQEDSAVYLCASSLGMWPFNDHEQFFGPGTRLTVL.

The chain is built from TRBV30 and TRBJ1-2; 8 nucleotides align to TRBD1. The V segment lost 2 bases and the J segment 3 bases; nucleotides outside the gene matches: 2. The CDR3 has 13 amino acids. Germline loops: CDR1 GTSNPN, CDR2 SVGIG (reference sequence). The CDR3 loop is CAWSYRGYYGYTF. Written as DNA, the CDR3 is TGTGCCTGGAGTTACAGGGGGTACTATGGCTACACCTTC. The full variable domain, with the rest looked up from reference TRBV30 and TRBJ1-2, is SQTIHQWPATLVQPVGSPLSLECTVEGTSNPNLYWYRQAAGRGLQLLFYSVGIGQISSEVPQNLSASRPQDRQFILSSKKLLLSDSGFYLCAWSYRGYYGYTFGSGTRLTVV.